This T cell receptor (beta chain) was obtained from a study of blood T cell repertoires in COVID-19. Across the study: Acute and convalescent COVID-19 samples came from the United States, Italy and Spain.

In the authors' methods: How many nucleated cells were present was estimated from reference gene primer amplification. Only in-frame clones appear in the TCRdb table, and some are missing; sequencing was by immunoSEQ multiplex PCR. V and J calls and clone size are as listed in that table; D and trimming were resolved from the DNA. The sample holds about 97,000 clones; 87% are singletons and the top ten take 2% to 2.5%. Germline assignment: CDR1 SNHLY and CDR2 FYNNEI. CDR3 length: 11 residues. Trimming shortened V by 6 bases and J by 9 bases, and 9 bases separated the two germline ends. This rearrangement joins TRBV2 to TRBJ1-5; unclear D gene. Sequenced sample: peripheral blood. This sequence was found in a man between 50 and 59 years old with active COVID-19. CDR3: CASRETWPQHF. DNA for the CDR3: TGTGCCAGCAGGGAAACATGGCCCCAGCATTTT.